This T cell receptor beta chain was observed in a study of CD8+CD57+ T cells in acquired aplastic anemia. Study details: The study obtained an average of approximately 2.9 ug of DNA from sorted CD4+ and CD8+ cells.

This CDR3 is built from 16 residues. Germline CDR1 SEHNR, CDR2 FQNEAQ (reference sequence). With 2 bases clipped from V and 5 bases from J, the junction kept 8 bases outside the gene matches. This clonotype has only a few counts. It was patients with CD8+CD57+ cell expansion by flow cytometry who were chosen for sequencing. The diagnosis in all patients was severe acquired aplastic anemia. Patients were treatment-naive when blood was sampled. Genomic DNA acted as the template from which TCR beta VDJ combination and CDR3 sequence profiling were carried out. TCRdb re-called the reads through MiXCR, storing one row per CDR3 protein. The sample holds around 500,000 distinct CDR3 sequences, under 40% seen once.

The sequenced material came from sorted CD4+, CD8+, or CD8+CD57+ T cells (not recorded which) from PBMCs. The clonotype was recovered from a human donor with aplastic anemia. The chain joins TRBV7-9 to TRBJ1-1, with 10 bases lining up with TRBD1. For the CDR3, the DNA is TGTGCCAGCAGCTTACCTACCGGGACAGGGGAAACTGAAGCTTTCTTT. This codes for CASSLPTGTGETEAFF.